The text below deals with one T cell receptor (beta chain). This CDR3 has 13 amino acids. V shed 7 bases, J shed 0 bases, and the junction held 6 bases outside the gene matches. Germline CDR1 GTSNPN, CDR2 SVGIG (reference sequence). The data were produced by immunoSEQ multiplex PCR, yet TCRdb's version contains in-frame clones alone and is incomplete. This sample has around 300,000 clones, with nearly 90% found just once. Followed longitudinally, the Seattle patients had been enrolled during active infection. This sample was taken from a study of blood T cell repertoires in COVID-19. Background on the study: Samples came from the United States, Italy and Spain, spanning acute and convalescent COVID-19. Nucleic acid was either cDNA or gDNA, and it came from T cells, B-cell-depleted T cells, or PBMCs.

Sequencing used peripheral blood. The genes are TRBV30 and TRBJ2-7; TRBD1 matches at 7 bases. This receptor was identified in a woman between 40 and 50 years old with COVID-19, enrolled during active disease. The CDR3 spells CAYLTGSSYEQYF. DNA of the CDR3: TGTGCCTACTTGACAGGGAGCTCCTACGAGCAGTACTTC.